The sequence of this TCR beta chain was determined in a study of response to subunit inactivated influenza vaccine. The CDR3 runs 13 residues. V shed 7 bases and J shed 6 bases, with 18 bases lying between them. Germline V CDR1 and CDR2: SQVTM, ANQGSEA. TCRdb itself ran the RT-PCR reads through MiXCR, one entry per CDR3 protein. This table has more than 450,000 distinct CDR3 sequences, over 9% appearing once. This clonotype was counted a few times. In addition, the sample was reused for a study of T cells expressing NK-cell markers. That paper adds: The cDNA for TCR beta came from 5'RACE template switching with UMIs. With an anti-gamma-delta TCR antibody, sorting in several experiments was kept to alpha-beta TCR T cells. For several donors, these clonotypes were likewise the leading ones in the CD3+CD56-NKG2C+ fraction.

This clonotype was sampled from a man between 45 and 60 years old who received an inactivated influenza vaccine. This chain joins TRBV29-1 and TRBJ1-2, with D perhaps TRBD1 (6 bases). Sequencing was performed on PBMCs from blood, taken on the day of vaccination. In DNA form, the CDR3 reads TGCAGCGCCCCCGGGGACAAAGGGAATGGCTACACCTTC. This translates into CSAPGDKGNGYTF. The full variable domain, completed using reference TRBV29-1 and TRBJ1-2, is SAVISQKPSRDICQRGTSLTIQCQVDSQVTMMFWYRQQPGQSLTLIATANQGSEATYESGFVIDKFPISRPNLTFSTLTVSNMSPEDSSIYLCSAPGDKGNGYTFGSGTRLTVV.